Sequencing of this T cell receptor beta chain was carried out in a study of shared T cell receptors in the human thymus. The table came from immunoSEQ multiplex PCR; TCRdb's copy has only in-frame clones and leaves some out. Among approximately 400,000 clones listed, around 93% were seen once. Sequencing input: thymocytes. This TCR was recovered from a human donor.

DNA of the CDR3: TGCGCCAGCAGCTTGGTAGCAATCTTCTACAATGAGCAGTTCTTC. Protein product: CASSLVAIFYNEQFF. The chain recombines TRBV5-1 with TRBJ2-1; D unclear. V lost 0 bases and J lost 3, with 10 bases in between. This CDR3 has 15 amino acids. The germline gives CDR1 SGHRS, CDR2 YFSETQ.